The entry below gives a single T cell receptor (beta chain) sequence along with its context. No donor had fewer than one pre-ART PBMC sample or fewer than two post-ART PBMC samples. The entry originates in a study of long-term antiretroviral therapy in people with HIV. immunoSEQ v3.0 was run at survey level. Sequenced by immunoSEQ multiplex PCR; TCRdb stores in-frame clones only, minus some. The table shows about 50,000 clones, with approximately 79% occurring only once. The receptor was isolated from a woman aged 18-29 years with HIV. Sequences were derived from unsorted PBMCs, sampled 0.8 years after starting antiretroviral therapy.

The CDR3 reads CASSVSFGSYEQYF. In DNA form, the CDR3 reads TGTGCCAGCAGCGTGAGTTTTGGGTCCTACGAGCAGTACTTC. The rearrangement joins TRBV9 to TRBJ2-7; D remains ambiguous. Between the trimmed V and J ends, which lost 2 bases and 1 base, there was a span of 10 bases. Germline V CDR1 and CDR2: SGDLS, YYNGEE. The CDR3 covers 14 residues.